These 29 T cell receptor beta chains originate from one sample sequenced in a study of beta chain features in type 1 diabetes (dated by TCRdb to about 2018). Preparation of the library involved the immunoSEQ multiplex PCR assay. All of the isolated RNA was reverse transcribed with the High Capacity cDNA Reverse Transcription Kit, so expressed TCRB transcripts were sequenced. Not all clones reach the TCRdb copy of this immuneACCESS table, which keeps in-frame sequences only. Checked studies attribute under half of the gap to unresolved V genes and leave the rest unexplained. In all, the sample holds about 180,000 clones, and 10% to 15% of those were seen once. Around 0.63% of the sample is in the top ten clones. The sample was central memory CD4+ T cells from blood. These receptors were obtained from a young woman in good health.

The V and J genes are TRBV4-1 and TRBJ1-5; 8 bases fit TRBD1. This CDR3 contains 17 residues. CDR1 and CDR2 (germline): MGHRA, YSYEKL. The ends lost 2 bases at V and 6 bases at J; junction bases unmatched: 12. The CDR3 DNA follows: TGCGCCAGCAGCCAAACCAAGACAGGGGAATTTGGTCAGCCCCAGCATTTT. It encodes CASSQTKTGEFGQPQHF.

This sequence joins TRBV7-2 and TRBJ2-3; D uncertain. Germline loops: CDR1 SGHTA, CDR2 FQGNSA. The germline V and J ends were trimmed by 1 base and 0 bases, with 11 bases remaining between them. CDR3 length: 16 residues. CDR3 protein: CASSLVGRTSTDTQYF. The CDR3 DNA follows: TGTGCCAGCAGCTTAGTGGGCAGAACTAGCACAGATACGCAGTATTTT.

V gene TRBV6-6 combines with J gene TRBJ1-2; 10 bases agree with TRBD1. Looked up from germline, CDR1 is MNHNY and CDR2 is SVGAGI (reference sequence). The length of the CDR3 is 15 residues. Unmatched junction bases numbered 8, after V lost 6 bases and J lost 4 bases. For the CDR3, the DNA is TGTGCCAGCAGCGAATGGGACAGGGGAGGCTATGGCTACACCTTC. Translated, it gives CASSEWDRGGYGYTF.

The chain links TRBV28 to TRBJ2-6; 7 bases line up with TRBD2. Trimming at V came to 5 bases and at J to 12 bases, leaving 16 bases not matched to a gene. This CDR3 comprises 16 residues. Germline assignment: CDR1 MDHEN and CDR2 SYDVKM. The chain's CDR3 is CASSPSGGGVEAVLTF. As DNA, the CDR3 is TGTGCCAGCAGTCCCTCTGGGGGGGGAGTTGAAGCCGTCCTGACTTTC.

This CDR3 is CATRRDTNSYEQYF. The CDR3 region has the DNA TGTGCCACCCGCCGGGACACCAACTCCTACGAGCAGTACTTC. The gene calls are TRBV10-3 and TRBJ2-7, with D possibly matching TRBD1 (6 bases). Germline-derived CDR1 and CDR2 are ENHRY and SYGVKD. V was cut by 10 bases and J by 0 bases, with 16 bases left in between. The CDR3 totals 14 residues.

This clone was counted a few times. This sequence joins TRBV11-2 and TRBJ2-7; a weak D match, TRBD1 (5 bases). This CDR3 has 17 amino acids. The germline V and J ends were trimmed by 1 base and 7 bases, with 23 bases remaining between them. Germline V gene lookup returns CDR1 SGHAT and CDR2 FQNNGV. CDR3: CASSLVRGGHGLWEQYF. The CDR3 coding sequence is TGTGCCAGCAGCTTAGTAAGGGGTGGACATGGCCTCTGGGAGCAGTACTTC. Looking up the rest from reference TRBV11-2 and TRBJ2-7 gives the full variable domain: EAGVAQSPRYKIIEKRQSVAFWCNPISGHATLYWYQQILGQGPKLLIQFQNNGVVDDSQLPKDRFSAERLKGVDSTLKIQPAKLEDSAVYLCASSLVRGGHGLWEQYFGPGTRLTVT.

The genes are TRBV18 and TRBJ1-2; TRBD1 agrees at 8 bases. Looked up from germline, CDR1 is KGHSH and CDR2 is LQKENI. The junction had 1 base not matched to a gene; V was cut back by 3 bases and J by 4 bases. This CDR3 has 13 residues. CDR3 sequence (DNA): TGTGCCAGCTCACCGACAGGGGTCTATGGCTACACCTTC. Protein: CASSPTGVYGYTF.

This clone was observed a handful of times. In the same sample, other DNA sequences code for this CDR3. V and J are TRBV6-5 and TRBJ1-1; D gene ambiguous. This CDR3 has 13 amino acids. Germline V lookup: CDR1 MNHEY, CDR2 SVGAGI. The V end was cut by 0 bases, the J end by 4 bases, with 6 bases between. The CDR3 DNA reads as TGTGCCAGCAGTTACTCTAGATCCACTGAAGCTTTCTTT. It codes for CASSYSRSTEAFF.

This clone was counted only a few times. The chain links TRBV4-2 to TRBJ1-1; D is unclear. CDR1 LGHNA and CDR2 YNFKEQ come from the germline V gene. Trimming shortened V by 3 bases and J by 8 bases, and 13 bases separated the two germline ends. The CDR3 runs 13 residues. CDR3 loop: CASSQNLRSEAFF. CDR3 bases: TGTGCCAGCAGCCAGAACCTGAGATCCGAAGCTTTCTTT.

This chain connects TRBV30 to TRBJ1-4; possibly TRBD1 for D (6 bases). V lost 0 bases and J lost 6, with 11 bases in between. This CDR3 is 14 amino acids long. CDR1 GTSNPN and CDR2 SVGIG come from the germline V gene (reference sequence). CDR3 amino acids: CAWSVRGSDEKLFF. The CDR3 nucleotides read TGTGCCTGGAGTGTCAGGGGTAGTGATGAAAAACTGTTTTTT.

There are a few counts of this clone. The V and J genes are TRBV4-3 and TRBJ1-4; D may be TRBD1 (6 bases). Germline V gene data show CDR1 as LGHNA and CDR2 as YSLEER. V was pared by 1 base and J by 8 bases, with 14 bases between. The CDR3 is made up of 15 amino acids. The CDR3 protein is CASSQAQGLGEKLFF. DNA for the CDR3: TGCGCCAGCAGCCAAGCACAGGGCTTGGGGGAAAAACTGTTTTTT.

The chain is built from TRBV28 and TRBJ2-7; D remains ambiguous. The CDR3 runs 12 residues. Germline CDR1 reads MDHEN; CDR2 reads SYDVKM. V shed 6 bases and J shed 2 bases, with 8 bases lying between them. The CDR3 reads CASRLGTYEQYF. The CDR3 region has the DNA TGTGCCAGCAGGCTAGGAACCTACGAGCAGTACTTC.

This clone was observed a handful of times. This chain uses TRBV18 with TRBJ1-5; TRBD1 matches at 8 bases. CDR1 KGHSH and CDR2 LQKENI come from the germline V gene. This CDR3 comprises 13 residues. The V and J ends lost 5 bases and 5 bases, in that order; junction bases with no gene match: 2. In nucleotides, the CDR3 is TGTGCCAGCTCAATGACAGGGGATCAGCCCCAGCATTTT. As protein: CASSMTGDQPQHF.

This clone was seen a handful of times. The chain couples TRBV11-2 to TRBJ1-2, with TRBD1 matching over 7 bases. The CDR3 loop spans 13 amino acids. The J segment lost 2 bases and the V segment lost 4 bases, leaving 1 base of the junction unmatched. Per the germline V gene, CDR1 is SGHAT and CDR2 is FQNNGV. CDR3 residues: CASSSGQNYGYTF. CDR3 sequence (DNA): TGTGCCAGCAGCTCGGGACAGAACTATGGCTACACCTTC.

The gene calls are TRBV7-2 and TRBJ1-5, with D perhaps matching TRBD1 (6 bases). Per the germline V gene, CDR1 is SGHTA and CDR2 is FQGNSA. This CDR3 has 15 amino acids. Deletions cut 4 bases from V and 3 bases from J, with 13 bases between. The CDR3 DNA sequence: TGTGCCAGCAGCTCAGCTGGACAGTTCAATCAGCCCCAGCATTTT. Protein: CASSSAGQFNQPQHF.

The V gene is TRBV2, the J gene TRBJ1-3; the match to TRBD1 covers 7 bases. From germline, CDR1 is SNHLY and CDR2 FYNNEI. V gave up 7 bases and J gave up 0 bases; unmatched junction bases: 9. This CDR3 is 16 amino acids long. CDR3 in DNA: TGTGCCAGCAAGAAATCGACAGGGACCTCTGGAAACACCATATATTTT. Amino acids: CASKKSTGTSGNTIYF.

Only a few counts were recorded for this clone. This chain connects TRBV7-9 to TRBJ1-1; no clear D. Germline CDR1 reads SEHNR; CDR2 reads FQNEAQ (reference sequence). CDR3 length: 11 residues. V gave up 5 bases and J gave up 11 bases, with 12 bases separating them. The CDR3 is CASSGSRRAFF. DNA of the CDR3: TGTGCCAGCAGCGGTTCCAGGAGGGCTTTCTTT. The variable domain in full, completed from reference TRBV7-9 and TRBJ1-1, reads DTGVSQNPRHKITKRGQNVTFRCDPISEHNRLYWYRQTLGQGPEFLTYFQNEAQLEKSRLLSDRFSAERPKGSFSTLEIQRTEQGDSAMYLCASSGSRRAFFGQGTRLTVV.

This sequence joins TRBV5-8 and TRBJ1-5; D gene unclear. Germline V CDR1 and CDR2: SGHTS, YDEGEE. There are 19 residues in the CDR3. Trimming removed 1 base at V and 4 bases at J, with 24 bases between. DNA for the CDR3: TGTGCCAGCAGCTTGTCACCCGGGGAACCCACGGCGAATAATCAGCCCCAGCATTTT. This gives the protein CASSLSPGEPTANNQPQHF.

This clone was counted between two and nine times. The chain has TRBV25-1 and TRBJ1-2; maybe TRBD1 (6 bases). The CDR3 length is 13 residues. The germline V and J ends were trimmed by 1 base and 6 bases, with 9 bases remaining between them. Germline CDR1 MGHDK, CDR2 SYGVNS. CDR3 DNA sequence: TGTGCCAGCAGTGAATGGGCAGGGGATGGCTACACCTTC. This sequence encodes CASSEWAGDGYTF.

The rearrangement uses TRBV30 and TRBJ1-2; 7 bases line up with TRBD1. The V gene's germline CDR1 is GTSNPN and CDR2 SVGIG (reference sequence). The trim removed 2 bases at V and 7 bases at J, leaving 10 bases unmatched. The CDR3 covers 14 residues. The CDR3 DNA follows: TGTGCCTGGAGTTTGGCAGGGGGACTTGGTGGCTACACCTTC. This sequence encodes CAWSLAGGLGGYTF.

The chain combines TRBV18 with TRBJ1-5, with 7 bases matching TRBD1. V lost 5 bases and J lost 6; bases outside the gene matches: 4. The germline CDR1 and CDR2 sequences are KGHSH and LQKENI. This CDR3 spans 13 amino acids. CDR3 residues: CASSTGDGQPQHF. The CDR3 DNA is TGTGCCAGCTCAACAGGGGACGGTCAGCCCCAGCATTTT.

This rearrangement joins TRBV6-5 to TRBJ2-3; 7 nucleotides line up with TRBD2. V shed 10 bases and J 5 bases; nucleotides not matched to a gene: 15. CDR3 size: 15 residues. The germline V gene encodes CDR1 MNHEY and CDR2 SVGAGI. CDR3 region: CATRPSGGHGDTQYF. The CDR3, as DNA: TGTGCCACTCGTCCTAGCGGAGGGCATGGAGATACGCAGTATTTT.

The chain has TRBV28 and TRBJ2-5; D might be TRBD1 (7 bases). V shed 3 bases and J shed 5 bases, with 19 bases lying between them. CDR1 is MDHEN, CDR2 SYDVKM, per germline. The CDR3 runs to 16 residues. This chain's CDR3 is CASSFGAGGSFETQYF. CDR3 bases: TGTGCCAGCAGTTTCGGGGCAGGGGGGTCTTTTGAGACCCAGTACTTC.

The J gene is TRBJ1-1, the V gene TRBV7-9; D ambiguous. V dropped 5 bases and J dropped 10 bases, with 17 bases sitting between them. This CDR3 spans 13 amino acids. CDR1 and CDR2 from the germline V gene are SEHNR and FQNEAQ (reference sequence). The CDR3 nucleotides read TGTGCCAGCAGCCCCCGGCGGACTAGAGGAGCTTTCTTT. Protein product: CASSPRRTRGAFF.

The V call is TRBV2, the J call TRBJ1-2; D is perhaps TRBD1 (6 bases). This CDR3 region has 14 residues. The germline V gene encodes CDR1 SNHLY and CDR2 FYNNEI. V was trimmed by 7 bases and J by 4 bases, leaving 16 bases between them. The CDR3 spells CASTRDGTFYGYTF. The DNA for the CDR3 is TGTGCCAGCACCAGGGACGGGACATTCTATGGCTACACCTTC.

V gene TRBV20-1 combines with J gene TRBJ2-7, with TRBD1 matching 8 bases. This CDR3 comprises 11 residues. With 7 bases clipped from V and 8 bases from J, the junction kept 7 bases outside the gene matches. Germline CDR1 and CDR2: DFQATT and SNEGSKA (reference sequence). CDR3 in DNA: TGCAGTGATCGACAGGGGACTCAGCAGTACTTC. As protein: CSDRQGTQQYF.

This clone was picked up a small number of times. The V and J genes are TRBV27 and TRBJ2-5; TRBD1 matches 7 bases. The CDR3 runs to 16 residues. Germline loops: CDR1 MNHEY, CDR2 SMNVEV (reference sequence). Trimming took 5 bases from V and 1 from J; bases not matched to a gene: 10. The CDR3 loop reads CASSSLGTALQETQYF. CDR3 in DNA: TGTGCCAGCAGTAGCTTGGGGACAGCGCTCCAAGAGACCCAGTACTTC.

The V gene is TRBV10-3, the J gene TRBJ1-2; D is uncertain. V lost 4 bases and J lost 5, with 11 bases in between. CDR1 is ENHRY, CDR2 SYGVKD, per germline. This CDR3 has 13 residues. The CDR3 bases are TGTGCCATCAGTGCCAATACAGAGTATGGCTACACCTTC. Its translation: CAISANTEYGYTF.

This chain joins TRBV28 and TRBJ1-2; D remains ambiguous. Trimming removed 4 bases at V and 5 bases at J, with 8 bases between. CDR1 and CDR2 (germline): MDHEN, SYDVKM. The CDR3 totals 12 residues. CDR3 sequence: CASSSRRYGYTF. CDR3 nucleotides: TGTGCCAGCAGTTCTCGCCGGTATGGCTACACCTTC.